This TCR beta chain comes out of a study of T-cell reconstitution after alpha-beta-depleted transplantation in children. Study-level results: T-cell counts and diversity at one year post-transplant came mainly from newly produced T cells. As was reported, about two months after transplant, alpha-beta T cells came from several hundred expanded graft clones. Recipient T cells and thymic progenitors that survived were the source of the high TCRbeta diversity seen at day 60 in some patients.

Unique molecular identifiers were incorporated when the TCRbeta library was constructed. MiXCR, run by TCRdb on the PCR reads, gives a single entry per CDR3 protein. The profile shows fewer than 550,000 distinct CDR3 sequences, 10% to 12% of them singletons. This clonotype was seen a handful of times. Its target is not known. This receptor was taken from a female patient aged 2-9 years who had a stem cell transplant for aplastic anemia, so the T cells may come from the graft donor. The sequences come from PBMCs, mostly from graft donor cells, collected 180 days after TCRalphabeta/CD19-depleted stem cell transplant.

This CDR3 is CASSQEIGNYGYTF. CDR3 sequence (DNA): TGTGCCAGCAGCCAAGAGATAGGGAACTATGGCTACACCTTC. This sequence joins TRBV14 and TRBJ1-2; no clear D gene. Germline-derived CDR1 and CDR2 are SGHDN and FVKESK. V lost 0 bases and J lost 2, with 7 bases in between. The CDR3 loop spans 14 amino acids. Full variable domain (missing parts from reference TRBV14 and TRBJ1-2): EAGVTQFPSHSVIEKGQTVTLRCDPISGHDNLYWYRRVMGKEIKFLLHFVKESKQDESGMPNNRFLAERTGGTYSTLKVQPAELEDSGVYFCASSQEIGNYGYTFGSGTRLTVV.